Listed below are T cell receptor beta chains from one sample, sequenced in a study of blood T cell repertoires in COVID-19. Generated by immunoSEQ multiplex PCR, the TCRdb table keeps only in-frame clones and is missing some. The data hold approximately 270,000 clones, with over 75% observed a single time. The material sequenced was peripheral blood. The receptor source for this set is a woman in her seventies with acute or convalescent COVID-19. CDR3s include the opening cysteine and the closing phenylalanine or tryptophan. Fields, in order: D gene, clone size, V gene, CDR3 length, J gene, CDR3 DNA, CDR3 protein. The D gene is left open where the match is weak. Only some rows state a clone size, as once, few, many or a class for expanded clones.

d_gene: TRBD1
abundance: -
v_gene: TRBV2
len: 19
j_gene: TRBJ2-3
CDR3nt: TGTGCCAGCAGCGGAACCCTGCCAGGGGGCCTCTTTTCCACAGATACGCAGTATTTT
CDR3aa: CASSGTLPGGLFSTDTQYF

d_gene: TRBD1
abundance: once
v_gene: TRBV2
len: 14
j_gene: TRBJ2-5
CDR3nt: TGTGCCAGCAGCCCGGACAGGGCGGGGGAGACCCAGTACTTC
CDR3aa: CASSPDRAGETQYF

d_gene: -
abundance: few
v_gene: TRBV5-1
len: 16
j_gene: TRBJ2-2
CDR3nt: TGCGCCAGCAGCTTGTTCCAGGGTGGAGTTACCGGGGAGCTGTTTTTT
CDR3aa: CASSLFQGGVTGELFF

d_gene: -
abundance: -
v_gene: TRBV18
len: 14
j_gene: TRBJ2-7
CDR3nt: TGTGCCAGCTCACCGGGGGGGCGATCCTACGAGCAGTACTTC
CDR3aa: CASSPGGRSYEQYF

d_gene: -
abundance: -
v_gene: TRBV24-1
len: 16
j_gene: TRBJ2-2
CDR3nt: TGTGCCACCAGTGCCCCGGGGGACAGTGGGGCCGGGGAGCTGTTTTTT
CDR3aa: CATSAPGDSGAGELFF

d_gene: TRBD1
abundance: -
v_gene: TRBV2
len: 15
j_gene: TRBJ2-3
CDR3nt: TGTGCCCGGACTACTCGGACAGGGAACACAGATACGCAGTATTTT
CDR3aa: CARTTRTGNTDTQYF

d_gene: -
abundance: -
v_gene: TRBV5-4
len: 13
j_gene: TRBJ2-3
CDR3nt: TGTGCCAGCAGCTTGCGACTTACAGATACGCAGTATTTT
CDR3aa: CASSLRLTDTQYF

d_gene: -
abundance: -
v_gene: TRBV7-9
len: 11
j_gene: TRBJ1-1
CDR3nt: TGTGCCAGCAGCACGGGAGGTGAAGCTTTCTTT
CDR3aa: CASSTGGEAFF

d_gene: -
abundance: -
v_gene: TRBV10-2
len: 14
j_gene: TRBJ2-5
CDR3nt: TGCGCCAGCGGCCCGCTGCGGGGAATTGAGACCCAGTACTTC
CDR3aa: CASGPLRGIETQYF

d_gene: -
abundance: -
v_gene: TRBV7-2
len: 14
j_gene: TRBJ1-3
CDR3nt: TGTGCCAGCAGACCCACACGAGGTGGTCGGCACATATATTTT
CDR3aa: CASRPTRGGRHIYF

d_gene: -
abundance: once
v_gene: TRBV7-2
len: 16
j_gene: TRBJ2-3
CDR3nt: TGTGCCAGCAGCTTAGCGAGAGGGAGTTGGGCAGATACGCAGTATTTT
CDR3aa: CASSLARGSWADTQYF

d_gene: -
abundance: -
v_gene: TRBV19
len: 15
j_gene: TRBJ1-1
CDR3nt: TGTGCCAGTACCCCTAACAGTGTAGGAGGCACTGAAGCTTTCTTT
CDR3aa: CASTPNSVGGTEAFF

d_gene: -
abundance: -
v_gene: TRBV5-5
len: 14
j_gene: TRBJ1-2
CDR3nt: TGTGCCAGCAGGAACGTACTTGGGGCCGAGGACTACACCTTC
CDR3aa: CASRNVLGAEDYTF

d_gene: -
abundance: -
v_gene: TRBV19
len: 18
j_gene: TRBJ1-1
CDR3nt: TGTGCCAGTAGGGATCCGAGGGGAGGGACTGGGGATAACACTGAAGCTTTCTTT
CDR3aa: CASRDPRGGTGDNTEAFF

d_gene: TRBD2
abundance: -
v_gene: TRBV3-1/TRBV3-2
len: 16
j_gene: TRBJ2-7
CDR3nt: TGTGCCAGCAGCCAAGAACGACTAGCGGGGGCCTACGAGCAGTACTTC
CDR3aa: CASSQERLAGAYEQYF

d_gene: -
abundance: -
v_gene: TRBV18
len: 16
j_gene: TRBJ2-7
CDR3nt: TGTGCCAGCTCACCACCGCGGGGCGTCGGCTCCTACGAGCAGTACTTC
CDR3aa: CASSPPRGVGSYEQYF

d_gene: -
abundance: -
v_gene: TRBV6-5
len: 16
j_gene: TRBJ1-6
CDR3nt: TGTGCCAGCAGTTACTCTAAAGGACAGCCGGATTCACCCCTCCACTTT
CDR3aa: CASSYSKGQPDSPLHF

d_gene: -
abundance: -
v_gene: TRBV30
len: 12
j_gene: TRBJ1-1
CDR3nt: TGTGCCTGGAGCCCTCGGAACACTGAAGCTTTCTTT
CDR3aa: CAWSPRNTEAFF

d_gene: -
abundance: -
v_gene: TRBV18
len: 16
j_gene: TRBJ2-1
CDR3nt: TGTGCCAGCTCATGGACATGGACGGAAGGGGACAATGAGCAGTTCTTC
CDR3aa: CASSWTWTEGDNEQFF

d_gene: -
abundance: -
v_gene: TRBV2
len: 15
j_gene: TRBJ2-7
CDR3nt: TGTGCCAGCAGTGACCTTAGCGGAAGCTCCTACGAGCAGTACTTC
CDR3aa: CASSDLSGSSYEQYF

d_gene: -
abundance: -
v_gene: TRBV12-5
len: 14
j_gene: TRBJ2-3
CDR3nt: TGTGCTAGTGGTTCGCGAGGGACTTTAGATACGCAGTATTTT
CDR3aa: CASGSRGTLDTQYF

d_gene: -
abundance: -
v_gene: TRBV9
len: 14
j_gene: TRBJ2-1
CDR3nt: TGTGCCAGCAGCCCCTTTGGGGGCCACAATGAGCAGTTCTTC
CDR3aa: CASSPFGGHNEQFF

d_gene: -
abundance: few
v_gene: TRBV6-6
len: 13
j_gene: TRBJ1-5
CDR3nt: TGTGCCAGCAGTTACTCGGACAAGGGGCCCCAGCATTTT
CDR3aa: CASSYSDKGPQHF